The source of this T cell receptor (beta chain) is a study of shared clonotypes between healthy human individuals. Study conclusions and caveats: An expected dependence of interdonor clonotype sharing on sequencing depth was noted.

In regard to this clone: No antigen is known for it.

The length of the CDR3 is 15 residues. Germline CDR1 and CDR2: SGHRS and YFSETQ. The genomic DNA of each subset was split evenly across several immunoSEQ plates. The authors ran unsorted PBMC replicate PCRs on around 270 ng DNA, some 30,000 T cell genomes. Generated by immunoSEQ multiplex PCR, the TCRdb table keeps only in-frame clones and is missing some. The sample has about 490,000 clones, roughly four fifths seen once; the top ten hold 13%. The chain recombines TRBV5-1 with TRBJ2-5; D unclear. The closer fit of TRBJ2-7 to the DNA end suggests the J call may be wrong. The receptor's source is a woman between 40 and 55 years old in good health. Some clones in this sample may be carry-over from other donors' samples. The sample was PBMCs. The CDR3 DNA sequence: TGCGCCAGCAGCTTGGACTCGAGTGTCTACTACGAGCAGTACTTC. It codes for CASSLDSSVYYEQYF.